What follows are 16 T cell receptor beta chains derived from one specimen sequenced in a study of blood T cells in healthy people across ages. PCR was performed a second time for about 7 to 11 cycles using a sample-barcoded 5' primer and a J-beta primer mix. In TCRdb, the 5' RACE reads were re-called with MiXCR into one record per CDR3 protein. The sample has roughly 650,000 distinct CDR3 sequences, less than 40% seen once; the top ten hold less than 20%. What was sequenced was blood. The receptors come from an elderly woman in good health.

This clonotype was counted at least ten times. This chain links TRBV7-6 with TRBJ1-6, with D unclear. Germline CDR1 and CDR2: SGHVS and FNYEAQ. There are 14 residues in the CDR3. V was cut by 1 base and J by 8 bases, with 9 bases left in between. This CDR3 is CASSLDAGDSPLHF. For the CDR3, the DNA is TGTGCCAGCAGCTTAGACGCCGGCGATTCACCCCTCCACTTT.

This clonotype was counted between two and nine times. A read error may explain this, as a much larger clone is one base away. The genes are TRBV7-2 and TRBJ2-5; TRBD2 matches at 9 bases. The CDR3 runs to 15 residues. J lost 11 bases, V lost 3 bases, and 13 bases had no gene match. From germline, CDR1 is SGHTA and CDR2 FQGNSA. The CDR3 DNA follows: TGTGCCAGCAGCTTCGCGGGGGGGCTGGGCAATGAGCAGTACTTC. It is translated as CASSFAGGLGNEQYF.

This clonotype was seen many times. This rearrangement joins TRBV7-6 to TRBJ1-1; D is ambiguous. Deletions cut 6 bases from V and 3 bases from J, with 14 bases between. The CDR3 totals 14 residues. Per the germline V gene, CDR1 is SGHVS and CDR2 is FNYEAQ. This CDR3 is CASSRKRGDTEAFF. The CDR3 DNA reads TGTGCCAGCAGTCGGAAACGCGGAGACACTGAAGCTTTCTTT.

The genes are TRBV5-4 and TRBJ1-2, with 9 positions matching TRBD1. Trimming cost V 4 bases and J 7 bases; bases outside gene matches: 8. Germline lookup yields CDR1 SGHNT and CDR2 YYREEE (reference sequence). The CDR3 loop spans 14 amino acids. The CDR3 region is CASSLTGGGGGYTF. The DNA of the CDR3 is TGTGCCAGCAGCCTTACAGGGGGCGGCGGTGGCTACACCTTC.

This clonotype was recorded at least ten times. V and J are TRBV20-1 and TRBJ2-1; 9 bases are a match to TRBD2. CDR1 is DFQATT and CDR2 is SNEGSKA in the germline V gene (reference sequence). The J segment lost 6 bases and the V segment lost 5 bases, leaving 11 bases of the junction unmatched. The CDR3 length is 15 residues. CDR3 sequence (DNA): TGCAGTGCTCCACTGAGCGGGGGGTCGTTCAATGAGCAGTTCTTC. This codes for CSAPLSGGSFNEQFF.

This clonotype was seen many times. V usage is TRBV20-1 and J usage is TRBJ1-2, with D uncertain. This CDR3 comprises 15 residues. V lost 0 bases, J lost 0 bases, and 11 bases lay in between. The germline gives CDR1 DFQATT, CDR2 SNEGSKA (reference sequence). CDR3 sequence: CSAREPAQTNYGYTF. Written as DNA, the CDR3 is TGCAGTGCTAGAGAACCGGCGCAGACTAACTATGGCTACACCTTC.

This clonotype showed up just once. With a much larger clone just one base away, this may be a read error. The chain couples TRBV12-3 or TRBV12-4 to TRBJ2-1; D ambiguous. The CDR3 spans 13 residues. With 6 bases removed from V and 10 bases from J, the gap between germline ends came to 16 bases. DNA of the CDR3: TGTGCCAGCAGCATCTCCACCGCATCGGAGCAGTTCTTC. Translation gives CASSISTASEQFF.

This clonotype was observed a few times. One base away lies a much larger clone, so this may be a sequencing read error. The chain has TRBV6-5 and TRBJ1-2, with 7 bases lining up with TRBD1. The CDR3 runs to 12 residues. Germline V gene data show CDR1 as MNHEY and CDR2 as SVGAGI. The chain's CDR3 is CASLDRDYGFTF. For the CDR3, the DNA is TGTGCCAGCCTTGACAGGGACTATGGCTTCACCTTC.

Remarks on this clonotype: A much more abundant neighbour one base away suggests this may be a read error. V is TRBV10-3 and J is TRBJ2-3; D ambiguous. The CDR3 spans 15 residues. Germline V gene sequence: CDR1 ENHRY, CDR2 SYGVKD. This CDR3 is CAISESSQTTDAQYF. CDR3 sequence (DNA): TGTGCCATCAGTGAGTCGTCTCAGACCACAGATGCGCAGTATTTT.

This clonotype has more than one count but fewer than ten. V is TRBV4-2 and J is TRBJ2-5; D is possibly TRBD2 (7 bases). Germline V lookup: CDR1 LGHNA, CDR2 YNFKEQ. The V and J ends lost 5 bases and 5 bases respectively, with 18 bases between them. The CDR3 consists of 15 residues. CDR3 sequence: CASSKGGGGSETQYF. The CDR3 bases are TGTGCCAGCAGCAAGGGGGGGGGCGGGAGTGAGACCCAGTACTTC.

Ten or more counts support this clonotype. The gene calls are TRBV15 and TRBJ2-1, with TRBD1 matching over 8 bases. The junction had 4 bases not matched to a gene; V was cut back by 3 bases and J by 6 bases. Germline CDR1 and CDR2: LNHNV and YYDKDF (reference sequence). The CDR3 covers 14 residues. The CDR3 sequence is CATSRDRVSNEQFF. The CDR3 coding sequence is TGTGCCACCAGCAGGGACAGGGTCTCCAATGAGCAGTTCTTC.

This clonotype came up many times. The V and J genes are TRBV7-9 and TRBJ2-3; D unclear. CDR1 and CDR2 from the germline V gene are SEHNR and FQNEAQ (reference sequence). Between the trimmed V and J ends, which lost 5 bases and 0 bases, there was a span of 12 bases. The CDR3 is made up of 15 amino acids. CDR3 bases: TGTGCCAGCAGCACTGACTTGTATAGCACAGATACGCAGTATTTT. It yields the protein CASSTDLYSTDTQYF.

Many counts were recorded for this clonotype. The chain carries TRBV5-1 and TRBJ2-1; 7 bases fit TRBD1. The CDR3 loop spans 16 amino acids. The germline V gene encodes CDR1 SGHRS and CDR2 YFSETQ. V dropped 0 bases and J dropped 2; count of bases not matched to a gene: 5. DNA of the CDR3: TGCGCCAGCAGCTTGGGTGGTGACAGGGCCTACAATGAGCAGTTCTTC. It translates to CASSLGGDRAYNEQFF.

The chain couples TRBV12-3 or TRBV12-4 to TRBJ2-1; 10 positions agree with TRBD2. The junction had 1 base not matched to a gene; V was cut back by 3 bases and J by 5 bases. The CDR3 extends over 14 amino acids. CDR3 in DNA: TGTGCCAGCAGTTTGACTAGCGGGCACAATGAGCAGTTCTTC. As protein: CASSLTSGHNEQFF.

This clonotype appeared a few times. The chain links TRBV21-1 to TRBJ2-5; the DNA was not used to check the table's D call, TRBD1. TRBV21-1 is marked as a pseudogene. This CDR3 contains 15 residues. The CDR3 reads CASSTGTAYRETQYF. The CDR3 nucleotides read TGTGCCAGCAGCACCGGGACAGCTTACCGGGAGACCCAGTACTTC.

This clonotype came up a few times. The V call is TRBV5-5, the J call TRBJ1-6; D perhaps matches TRBD1 (6 bases). CDR3 length: 13 residues. Germline CDR1 and CDR2: SGHKS and YYEKEE (reference sequence). Trimming shortened V by 4 bases and J by 4 bases, and 6 bases separated the two germline ends. CDR3 sequence (DNA): TGTGCCAGCAGCGACAGGTATAATTCACCCCTCCACTTT. Protein sequence: CASSDRYNSPLHF.